The source of this TCR beta chain is a study of CD8 T cells in ankylosing spondylitis (dated by TCRdb to about 2017). General notes on the study: The study profiled T cell receptor beta repertoires in healthy donors and ankylosing spondylitis patients to find disease-linked TCR variants. The whole study cohort included roughly 110 healthy donors and roughly 24 ankylosing spondylitis patients. Peripheral blood was sampled, and synovial fluid was also collected from ankylosing spondylitis patients.

The CDR3 runs 13 amino acids, cysteine and phenylalanine included. Only CDR3 DNA remains: 39 bases, in frame from the first base. For CDR1 and CDR2, the germline V gene lists SGHRS and YFSETQ. V and J are truncated by 7 bases and 4 bases respectively, leaving an intervening sequence of 15 bases. On this clonotype: The antigen it recognizes is unknown. The sample holds no much larger clone one base away, and base qualities are not on file.

Paper-wide results and their limitations: A TCR beta motif of eight highly homologous amino acid variants appeared characteristic of blood from ankylosing spondylitis patients. In peripheral blood, the disease-linked clones were found at relatively low frequencies and had a CD8+ phenotype. Some of the motif variants had been reported before in the synovial fluid and blood of reactive arthritis patients, a finding that suggests common disease-initiation mechanisms. The disease-linked clones were reported as significantly enriched in matched synovial fluid samples from ankylosing spondylitis patients.

For sequencing, an Illumina HiSeq 2500 was employed. Quantitative 5'-RACE with molecular barcodes was used to prepare TCR beta libraries. Per the original workflow: A new computational method based on a probabilistic model of VDJ rearrangement was used to identify disease-linked TCR variants. TCRdb ran its own pipeline on the public reads, namely fastp trimming at Q25 and MiXCR clone calling, and kept in-frame beta chains. Every entry covers one CDR3 protein and lists the most common genes and DNA from its rows. These V and J calls derive from TCRdb rather than the authors' analysis. In all, the sample holds under 250,000 distinct CDR3 sequences, and 32% of those were seen once. The ten largest clonotypes hold around 4.5% of the sample.

This receptor was taken from a male donor with ankylosing spondylitis or in good health (not recorded which). The chain employs TRBV5-1 and TRBJ2-7; the best D guess is TRBD2, with 6 bases matching. Material for sequencing was blood, either unsorted or a sorted T cell fraction (not recorded which). The CDR3 region: CASRPREEYEQYF. The nucleotide sequence reads as follows: TGCGCCAGCCGACCGAGGGAGGAGTACGAGCAGTACTTC. The full variable domain, with segments outside the CDR3 supplied by the reference TRBV5-1 and TRBJ2-7 proteins, appears as KAGVTQTPRYLIKTRGQQVTLSCSPISGHRSVSWYQQTPGQGLQFLFEYFSETQRNKGNFPGRFSGRQFSNSRSEMNVSTLELGDSALYLCASRPREEYEQYFGPGTRLTVT.